The TCR beta chain under discussion was sequenced for a study of T cells in narcolepsy. About the study: Donors had narcolepsy type 1 or type 2, or were healthy controls.

For this clone: Its antigen is unknown.

V lost 1 base to trimming and J lost 7 bases, with 13 bases between them. Germline values: CDR1 MNHEY, CDR2 SMNVEV (reference sequence). The CDR3 spans 14 residues. Points from the study as a whole: Same-patient CSF and blood CD4+ T cell clonotypes included HCRT-specific and TRIB2-specific autoreactive ones. Blood of same and different patients, but not healthy controls, reportedly held recurring autoreactive clonotypes.

Clones were sequenced by immunoSEQ multiplex PCR, and TCRdb holds only the in-frame ones, with some missing. The sample yields tens of thousands of clones, less than 90% seen once. The clonotype originates from a human donor in good health. The rearrangement uses TRBV27 and TRBJ1-2, with a tentative D call TRBD1 (5 bases). Sequences were obtained from memory (CD45RA-) CD4+ T cells from blood. The CDR3 region has the DNA TGTGCCAGCAGTTTATTACAAGGGGCGGGTGGCTACACCTTC. Encoded protein: CASSLLQGAGGYTF.